The clone carrying this T cell receptor beta chain was seen only a few times. Its antigen is still unknown. PCR amplification relied on 60 Vbeta primers (plus 13 Jbeta primers). Clones were sequenced by immunoSEQ multiplex PCR, and TCRdb holds only the in-frame ones, with some missing. There are 95,000 to 100,000 clones in the sample; less than 9.5% occur only once, and 5% to 5.5% lies in the top ten. This sample is part of a study of cytomegalovirus exposure and HLA in healthy donors. The V end lost 1 base, the J end lost 7 bases, and 15 bases lay between the germline ends. From germline, CDR1 is GTSNPN and CDR2 SVGIG (reference sequence). The CDR3 is 14 amino acids. General study points: The records held CMV serostatus as the only immune exposure information.

The TCR sequence derives from a man aged 45-60 years in good health and CMV-seropositive. Sequences were obtained from PBMCs. The rearrangement uses TRBV30 and TRBJ2-3; TRBD2 is a possible D gene (6 bases). The CDR3 protein is CAWSGTTARNTQYF. Written as DNA, the CDR3 is TGTGCCTGGAGTGGGACTACTGCGAGGAATACGCAGTATTTT.